The T cell receptor (beta chain) under discussion was sequenced for a study of cytomegalovirus exposure and HLA in healthy donors. The length of the CDR3 is 12 residues. V lost 1 base, J lost 6 bases, and 9 bases lay in between. Germline V gene lookup returns CDR1 GTSNPN and CDR2 SVGIG (reference sequence). Broader study findings: Despite most TCR sequences being rare, some public TCRs occurred in many donors.

This clone came up once. No antigen is known for it. A multiplex PCR was run with 60 Vbeta primers and 13 Jbeta primers. Method: immunoSEQ multiplex PCR; TCRdb's copy keeps in-frame clones and lacks some. Of about 86,000 clones in the sample, almost 80% were seen once. This receptor was taken from a female donor in good health and CMV-seronegative. The chain employs TRBV30 and TRBJ1-1, with no clear D. The sequenced sample consisted of PBMCs. CDR3 sequence: CAWSGPAPEAFF. The CDR3 coding sequence is TGTGCCTGGAGTGGGCCTGCCCCTGAAGCTTTCTTT.